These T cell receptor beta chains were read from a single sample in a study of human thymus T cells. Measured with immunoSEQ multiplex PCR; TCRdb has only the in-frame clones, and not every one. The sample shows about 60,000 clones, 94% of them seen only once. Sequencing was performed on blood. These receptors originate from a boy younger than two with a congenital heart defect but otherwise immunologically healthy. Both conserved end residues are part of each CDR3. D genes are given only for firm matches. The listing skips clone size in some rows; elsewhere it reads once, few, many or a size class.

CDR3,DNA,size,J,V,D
CASRGTSGVNEQFF,TGTGCCAGCAGGGGGACTAGCGGAGTGAATGAGCAGTTCTTC,.,TRBJ2-1,TRBV9,TRBD2
CASSPLGGGTQETQYF,TGTGCCAGCAGCCCCCTCGGCGGGGGGACCCAAGAGACCCAGTACTTC,once,TRBJ2-5,TRBV7-2,TRBD2
CASRSDIRRGGYTF,TGTGCCAGCAGGTCGGACATCAGACGGGGAGGCTACACCTTC,.,TRBJ1-2,TRBV27,.
CASSLPLGTDTQYF,TGTGCCAGCAGTTTACCACTGGGCACAGATACGCAGTATTTT,.,TRBJ2-3,TRBV28,.
CASSYVTAYEQYF,TGTGCCAGCAGTTACGTGACAGCCTACGAGCAGTACTTC,.,TRBJ2-7,TRBV6-6,.
CASSQVPSGGAGEQFF,TGTGCCAGCAGCCAAGTTCCCAGCGGGGGGGCAGGTGAGCAGTTCTTC,.,TRBJ2-1,TRBV4-2,TRBD2
CASSGSSTDTQYF,TGTGCCAGCAGCGGCTCTAGCACAGATACGCAGTATTTT,.,TRBJ2-3,TRBV7-2,.
CASSLGLAGENTISGNEQFF,TGTGCCAGCAGCCTAGGACTAGCGGGAGAAAATACAATATCCGGCAATGAGCAGTTCTTC,.,TRBJ2-1,TRBV28,TRBD2
CASSLQSTDTQYF,TGTGCCAGCAGTTTACAGAGCACAGATACGCAGTATTTT,.,TRBJ2-3,TRBV27,.
CASSIDGGDQPQHF,TGTGCCAGTAGTATAGATGGAGGGGATCAGCCCCAGCATTTT,.,TRBJ1-5,TRBV19,.
CASSFFFRLAGASSYNEQFF,TGTGCCAGCAGTTTCTTTTTCCGACTAGCGGGGGCCAGCTCCTACAATGAGCAGTTCTTC,once,TRBJ2-1,TRBV28,TRBD2
CASSLLGGGTDTQYF,TGTGCCAGCAGTTTATTAGGCGGGGGCACAGATACGCAGTATTTT,.,TRBJ2-3,TRBV28,.
CAIKPGQGTDTQYF,TGTGCCATCAAACCGGGACAGGGCACAGATACGCAGTATTTT,.,TRBJ2-3,TRBV10-3,TRBD1
CASSGRPGQGAYEQYF,TGTGCCAGCAGTGGGAGACCGGGACAGGGGGCTTACGAGCAGTACTTC,.,TRBJ2-7,TRBV6-1,TRBD1
CASSPRRGSTDTQYF,TGTGCCAGCTCACCCAGGCGGGGTAGCACAGATACGCAGTATTTT,.,TRBJ2-3,TRBV18,.
CASSLTKGLAEDTDTQYF,TGCGCCAGCAGCTTGACCAAAGGACTAGCGGAAGACACAGATACGCAGTATTTT,.,TRBJ2-3,TRBV5-1,TRBD2
CSAASVRGTDTQYF,TGCAGCGCTGCGAGTGTTCGCGGCACAGATACGCAGTATTTT,once,TRBJ2-3,TRBV29-1,.
CASSPPWGGAEETQYF,TGTGCCAGCTCACCACCCTGGGGAGGGGCCGAAGAGACCCAGTACTTC,.,TRBJ2-5,TRBV18,TRBD2
CASRPIDEQFF,TGTGCCAGCAGACCGATCGATGAGCAGTTCTTC,.,TRBJ2-1,TRBV7-9,.
CASSEREGNQPQHF,TGTGCCAGCAGTGAAAGGGAGGGCAATCAGCCCCAGCATTTT,.,TRBJ1-5,TRBV2,.
CASSRKLVRGTDTQYF,TGTGCCAGTAGCCGAAAACTAGTGAGGGGTACAGATACGCAGTATTTT,.,TRBJ2-3,TRBV19,.
CASSLASGLAGETQYF,TGTGCCAGCAGCTTAGCTAGCGGACTCGCGGGGGAGACCCAGTACTTC,.,TRBJ2-5,TRBV7-8,.
CASRPAGGKDTQYF,TGCGCCAGCAGACCCGCGGGGGGTAAAGATACGCAGTATTTT,once,TRBJ2-3,TRBV10-1,TRBD2
CASSADAGTRGNYGYTF,TGTGCCAGCAGCGCCGACGCCGGGACAAGGGGGAACTATGGCTACACCTTC,once,TRBJ1-2,TRBV9,.
CASSLTGTSYEQYF,TGCGCCAGCAGTCTGACAGGGACGTCCTACGAGCAGTACTTC,.,TRBJ2-7,TRBV5-1,TRBD1
CASSLGHSYEQYF,TGTGCCAGCAGCTTAGGACACTCCTACGAGCAGTACTTC,.,TRBJ2-7,TRBV7-6,.
CASSPPWTGGAYEQYF,TGTGCCAGCTCACCACCGTGGACAGGGGGCGCCTACGAGCAGTACTTC,.,TRBJ2-7,TRBV18,TRBD1